The sequence of this TCR beta chain was determined in a study of post-analysis software for immune sequencing data. Unique molecular identifiers were present in the TCR beta cDNA libraries. TCRdb fed the PCR reads into MiXCR, producing one record per CDR3 protein. The sample shows under 650,000 distinct CDR3 sequences, roughly 46% of them seen only once. Study-wide findings and caveats: Patients had higher frequencies than controls of about five TRBV segments, including TRBV5-6, TRBV5-1 and TRBV20-1. Pronounced co-clustering by F measure was evident among identically batched samples.

Per germline, CDR1 SGDLS and CDR2 YYNGEE. V dropped 4 bases and J dropped 5; count of bases not matched to a gene: 5. This CDR3 has 13 residues. At least ten counts were recorded for this clonotype. Its antigen is as yet unknown. The sequence was collected from a girl aged 10 to 17 with multiple sclerosis. Input material: blood. The V gene is TRBV9, the J gene TRBJ1-2; 7 positions agree with TRBD1. The CDR3 DNA reads TGTGCCAGCAGCCCCCGGGACAGTTATGGCTACACCTTC. Amino acid sequence: CASSPRDSYGYTF.